Below, 21 T cell receptor beta chains from the same sample are listed, as sequenced in a study of blood T cell repertoires in COVID-19. The table came from immunoSEQ multiplex PCR; TCRdb's copy has only in-frame clones and leaves some out. The sample carries approximately 110,000 clones, 80% to 90% recorded once. The sequenced material came from peripheral blood. These receptors all stem from a woman between 45 and 65 years old with acute or convalescent COVID-19.

The chain carries TRBV2 and TRBJ2-7, with D hard to call. Germline values: CDR1 SNHLY, CDR2 FYNNEI. The germline V and J ends were trimmed by 5 bases and 2 bases, with 13 bases remaining between them. There are 14 residues in the CDR3. CDR3 sequence (DNA): TGTGCCAGCAGTCCCCCGTTACATACCTACGAGCAGTACTTC. Its protein product is CASSPPLHTYEQYF. Filled out from reference TRBV2 and TRBJ2-7, the complete variable domain reads EPEVTQTPSHQVTQMGQEVILRCVPISNHLYFYWYRQILGQKVEFLVSFYNNEISEKSEIFDDQFSVERPDGSNFTLKIRSTKLEDSAMYFCASSPPLHTYEQYFGPGTRLTVT.

V gene TRBV29-1 combines with J gene TRBJ2-7; 7 bases map to TRBD1. The CDR3 has 10 amino acids. J lost 6 bases, V lost 6 bases, and 2 bases had no gene match. From germline, CDR1 is SQVTM and CDR2 ANQGSEA. The CDR3 spells CSVTGSEQYF. Written as DNA, the CDR3 is TGCAGCGTGACAGGGTCCGAGCAGTACTTC.

The CDR3 DNA follows: TGTGCCAGCAGCCAAGATATTTCTTCCGGGAGCAGGTCGGGAGAGACCCAGTACTTC. Encoded protein: CASSQDISSGSRSGETQYF. The chain recombines TRBV3-1 (or the pseudogene TRBV3-2) with TRBJ2-5; D is possibly TRBD2 (6 bases). Trimming stripped 0 bases from V and 4 bases from J, with 24 bases between. The CDR3 totals 19 residues. CDR1 LGHDT and CDR2 YNNKEL come from the germline V gene (reference sequence).

This clone came up a few times. The V gene is TRBV7-8, the J gene TRBJ1-2; D is ambiguous. Trimming took off 2 bases at V and 2 bases at J, with 9 bases between the two ends. The CDR3 has 14 residues. CDR1 SGHVS and CDR2 FQNEAQ come from the germline V gene. Written as DNA, the CDR3 is TGTGCCAGCAGCTTATGGGCAGGAAACTATGGCTACACCTTC. Residues: CASSLWAGNYGYTF.

This chain connects TRBV10-2 to TRBJ2-2, with D tentatively TRBD1 (6 bases). The CDR3 runs 14 residues. Germline V gene data show CDR1 as WSHSY and CDR2 as SAAADI. Trimming left V 0 bases short and J 10 bases short, with 12 bases between. Written as DNA, the CDR3 is TGCGCCAGCAGTGAGTCCTACAGGGCCGTGGAGCTGTTTTTT. Its protein product is CASSESYRAVELFF.

The rearrangement uses TRBV5-4 and TRBJ1-2; 7 bases match TRBD1. V shed 4 bases, J shed 2 bases, and the junction held 5 bases outside the gene matches. CDR1 SGHNT and CDR2 YYREEE come from the germline V gene (reference sequence). This CDR3 has 14 amino acids. CDR3 protein: CASSPQGTNYGYTF. The CDR3 region has the DNA TGTGCCAGCAGCCCACAGGGGACGAACTATGGCTACACCTTC.

V usage is TRBV24-1 and J usage is TRBJ2-3, with 8 bases fitting TRBD2. V shed 3 bases and J 5 bases; nucleotides not matched to a gene: 9. The CDR3 is 16 amino acids. Germline V gene sequence: CDR1 KGHDR, CDR2 SFDVKD. CDR3 in amino acids: CATSDLPSGRLDTQYF. For the CDR3, the DNA is TGTGCCACCAGTGATCTCCCAAGCGGGAGATTAGATACGCAGTATTTT.

The chain has TRBV5-1 and TRBJ2-7; 10 bases are shared with TRBD1. Germline CDR1 SGHRS, CDR2 YFSETQ. The trim removed 0 bases at V and 3 bases at J, leaving 0 bases unmatched. CDR3 length: 14 residues. The chain's CDR3 is CASSLGTGGYEQYF. Written as DNA, the CDR3 is TGCGCCAGCAGCTTGGGGACAGGGGGCTACGAGCAGTACTTC.

The rearrangement joins TRBV6-2 or TRBV6-3 to TRBJ2-1; D might be TRBD1 (6 bases). The CDR3 length is 17 residues. With 4 bases removed from V and 0 bases from J, the gap between germline ends came to 16 bases. Germline V lookup: CDR1 MNHEY, CDR2 SVGEGT. The CDR3 region has the DNA TGTGCCAGCAGTTCACACCGGGACACCCGCTCCTACAATGAGCAGTTCTTC. It is translated as CASSSHRDTRSYNEQFF.

The chain employs TRBV24-1 and TRBJ2-6, with D perhaps TRBD2 (5 bases). V was cut by 7 bases and J by 2 bases, with 14 bases left in between. Looked up from germline, CDR1 is KGHDR and CDR2 is SFDVKD. The CDR3 has 16 residues. CDR3 DNA sequence: TGTGCCACCAGGGGCTCGGGGAAGGCTGGGGCCAACGTCCTGACTTTC. Protein: CATRGSGKAGANVLTF.

The chain links TRBV7-9 to TRBJ2-5; TRBD2 matches at 9 bases. V lost 6 bases to trimming and J lost 6 bases; unmatched junction nucleotides: 14. Per the germline V gene, CDR1 is SEHNR and CDR2 is FQNEAQ (reference sequence). CDR3 length equals 16 residues. The CDR3 DNA follows: TGTGCCAGCAGTAAGGAGCGGGAGGCGTTCCCTAAGACCCAGTACTTC. This encodes CASSKEREAFPKTQYF.

The chain is built from TRBV10-1 and TRBJ2-3, with D hard to call. The length of the CDR3 is 14 residues. V was cut by 6 bases and J by 2 bases, with 12 bases left in between. The V gene's germline CDR1 is WNHNN and CDR2 SYGVQD (reference sequence). The DNA of the CDR3 is TGCGCCAGCAGCGACGACAAATCCACAGATACGCAGTATTTT. Translation gives CASSDDKSTDTQYF.

The genes are TRBV30 and TRBJ1-1; a possible D gene is TRBD1 (6 bases). Germline V gene sequence: CDR1 GTSNPN, CDR2 SVGIG (reference sequence). This CDR3 region has 13 residues. V was pared by 2 bases and J by 1 base, with 8 bases between. The CDR3 sequence: CAWSLGGNTEAFF. The CDR3, as DNA: TGTGCCTGGAGTCTAGGGGGGAACACTGAAGCTTTCTTT.

The chain has TRBV5-5 and TRBJ2-1; TRBD1 is a possible D gene (5 bases). Trimming removed 4 bases from V and 0 bases from J, with 11 bases in between. Germline V gives CDR1 SGHKS, CDR2 YYEKEE (reference sequence). This CDR3 is 15 amino acids long. The CDR3 region is CASSPRERSYNEQFF. The CDR3 DNA is TGTGCCAGCAGCCCCAGGGAACGCTCCTACAATGAGCAGTTCTTC.

The V call is TRBV2, the J call TRBJ1-6; 9 positions agree with TRBD1. CDR1 is SNHLY and CDR2 is FYNNEI in the germline V gene. The CDR3 is 15 amino acids. Trimming removed 4 bases from V and 7 bases from J; junction bases left unmatched: 5. The CDR3 region is CASSGAGTGNSPLHF. In DNA form, the CDR3 reads TGTGCCAGCAGTGGGGCCGGGACAGGGAATTCACCCCTCCACTTT. Full variable domain (rest looked up from reference TRBV2 and TRBJ1-6): EPEVTQTPSHQVTQMGQEVILRCVPISNHLYFYWYRQILGQKVEFLVSFYNNEISEKSEIFDDQFSVERPDGSNFTLKIRSTKLEDSAMYFCASSGAGTGNSPLHFGNGTRLTVT.

The V and J genes are TRBV27 and TRBJ2-7; 16 nucleotides match TRBD2. Trimming took 2 bases from V and 0 from J; bases not matched to a gene: 7. The CDR3 contains 19 residues. Looked up from germline, CDR1 is MNHEY and CDR2 is SMNVEV (reference sequence). CDR3 sequence reads: CASSLKGLAGGVSSYEQYF. Written as DNA, the CDR3 is TGTGCCAGCAGTTTAAAGGGACTAGCGGGAGGGGTATCCTCCTACGAGCAGTACTTC.

This chain links TRBV3-1 (or the pseudogene TRBV3-2) with TRBJ2-2; D unresolved. The length of the CDR3 is 13 residues. V was clipped by 4 bases and J by 0 bases, with 3 bases between them. Per the germline V gene, CDR1 is LGHDT and CDR2 is YNNKEL (reference sequence). CDR3 sequence (DNA): TGTGCCAGCAGCCCGTCGAACACCGGGGAGCTGTTTTTT. This translates into CASSPSNTGELFF.

The chain combines TRBV2 with TRBJ2-1, with 11 bases aligning to TRBD2. With 6 bases clipped from V and 6 bases from J, the junction kept 1 base outside the gene matches. CDR3 length: 13 amino acids. Germline V CDR1 and CDR2: SNHLY, FYNNEI. The CDR3 sequence is CASSGTSGNEQFF. Written as DNA, the CDR3 is TGTGCCAGCAGCGGGACTAGCGGCAATGAGCAGTTCTTC.

This clone was counted at least ten times. The V and J genes are TRBV6-4 and TRBJ2-1; 10 bases agree with TRBD2. Germline V gene data show CDR1 as MRHNA and CDR2 as SNTAGT. The CDR3 totals 15 residues. J gave up 4 bases and V 0 bases, and 0 bases lay outside the gene matches. CDR3 region: CASSDSAGGYNEQFF. In DNA, the CDR3 is TGTGCCAGCAGTGACTCAGCGGGAGGGTACAATGAGCAGTTCTTC.

The genes are TRBV27 and TRBJ2-7; TRBD1 matches at 7 bases. The CDR3 contains 16 residues. From germline, CDR1 is MNHEY and CDR2 SMNVEV (reference sequence). The trim removed 5 bases at V and 0 bases at J, leaving 10 bases unmatched. The CDR3 loop reads CASSLTSGTVSYEQYF. CDR3 in DNA: TGTGCCAGCAGTCTCACTTCCGGGACAGTCTCCTACGAGCAGTACTTC.

The chain combines TRBV19 with TRBJ1-1; possibly TRBD1 for D (5 bases). This CDR3 spans 13 amino acids. Trimming pared 3 bases from V and 1 base from J, leaving 6 bases between. Germline-derived CDR1 and CDR2 are LNHDA and SQIVND (reference sequence). The CDR3 here is CASSIGQNTEAFF. CDR3 in DNA: TGTGCCAGTAGTATCGGACAGAACACTGAAGCTTTCTTT.